This T cell receptor beta chain emerged from a study of tumor-infiltrating lymphocytes in primary liver carcinoma. Study information: Patients of both sexes were 30 to 69 years old. Whole-study results and caveats: Overlap between tumor regions exceeded overlap of tumor with adjacent tissue or blood.

Between roughly 20 and 31 mg of unsorted bulk tissue served as the source from which RNA and DNA were co-extracted. Patients' primary liver carcinoma was surgically resected. This clonotype turned up a few times. Its antigen is undetermined. Researchers generated TCR beta cDNA from 500 ng of total RNA, relying on a constant-region primer. Libraries covering TCR beta were generated through three nested multiplex PCR rounds (using a slightly modified ARM-PCR). TCRdb processed the multiplex PCR reads anew with MiXCR; each CDR3 protein has one entry. The data show approximately 190,000 distinct CDR3 sequences, 70% to 90% seen once. The specimen was tumor tissue from primary liver carcinoma. The receptor was isolated from a man aged 35 to 55 with primary liver carcinoma and hepatitis B virus infection.

CDR3 nucleotide sequence: TGTGCCACCACCCGAGGGGGGCTGGAGACCCAGTACTTC. Its protein product is CATTRGGLETQYF. The J gene is TRBJ2-5, the V gene TRBV15, with D perhaps given as TRBD1 or TRBD2 (6 bases each). CDR1 and CDR2 (germline): LNHNV, YYDKDF (reference sequence). This CDR3 region has 13 residues. V lost 7 bases, J lost 5 bases, and 14 bases lay in between.